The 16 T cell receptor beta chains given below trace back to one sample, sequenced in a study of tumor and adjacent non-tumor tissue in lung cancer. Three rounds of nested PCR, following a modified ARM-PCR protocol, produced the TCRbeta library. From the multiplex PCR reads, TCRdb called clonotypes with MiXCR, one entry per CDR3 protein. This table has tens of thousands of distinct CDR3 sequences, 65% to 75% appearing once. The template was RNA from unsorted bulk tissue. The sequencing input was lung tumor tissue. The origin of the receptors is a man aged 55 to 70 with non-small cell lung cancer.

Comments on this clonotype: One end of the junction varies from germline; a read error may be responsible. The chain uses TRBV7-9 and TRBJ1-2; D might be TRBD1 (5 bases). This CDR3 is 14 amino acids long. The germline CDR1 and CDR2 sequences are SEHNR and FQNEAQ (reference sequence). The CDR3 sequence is CAISPQGRGYGYTF. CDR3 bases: TGTGCCATCAGCCCGCAGGGAAGAGGCTATGGCTACACCTTC. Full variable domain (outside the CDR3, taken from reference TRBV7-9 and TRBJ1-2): DTGVSQNPRHKITKRGQNVTFRCDPISEHNRLYWYRQTLGQGPEFLTYFQNEAQLEKSRLLSDRFSAERPKGSFSTLEIQRTEQGDSAMYLCAISPQGRGYGYTFGSGTRLTVV.

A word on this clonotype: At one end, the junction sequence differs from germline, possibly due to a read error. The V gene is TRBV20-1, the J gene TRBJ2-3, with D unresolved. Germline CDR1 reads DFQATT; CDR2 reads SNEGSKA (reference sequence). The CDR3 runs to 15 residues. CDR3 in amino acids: CSASTGAVGTDTHYF. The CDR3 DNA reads TGCAGTGCAAGCACTGGAGCCGTGGGCACAGATACGCATTATTTT.

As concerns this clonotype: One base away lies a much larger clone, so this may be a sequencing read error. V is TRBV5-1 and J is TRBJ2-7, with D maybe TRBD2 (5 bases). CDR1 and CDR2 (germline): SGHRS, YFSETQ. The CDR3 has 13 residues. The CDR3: CASSSDYSNEQYF. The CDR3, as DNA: TGCGCCAGCAGCTCTGACTACTCCAACGAGCAGTACTTC. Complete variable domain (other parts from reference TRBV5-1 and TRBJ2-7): KAGVTQTPRYLIKTRGQQVTLSCSPISGHRSVSWYQQTPGQGLQFLFEYFSETQRNKGNFPGRFSGRQFSNSRSEMNVSTLELGDSALYLCASSSDYSNEQYFGPGTRLTVT.

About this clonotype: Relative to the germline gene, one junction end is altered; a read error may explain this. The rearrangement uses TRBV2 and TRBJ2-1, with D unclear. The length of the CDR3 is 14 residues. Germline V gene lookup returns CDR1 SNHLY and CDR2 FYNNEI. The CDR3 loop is CASSRLVSINEQLF. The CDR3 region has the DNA TGTGCCAGCAGTCGCCTAGTCTCAATCAATGAGCAGCTCTTC.

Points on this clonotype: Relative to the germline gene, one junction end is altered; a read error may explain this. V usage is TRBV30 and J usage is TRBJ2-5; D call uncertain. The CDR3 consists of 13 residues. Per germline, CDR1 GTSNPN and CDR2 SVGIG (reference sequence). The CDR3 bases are TGTGCCTGGAGTCTAACAAGGATAGAGACCCAGCACTTC. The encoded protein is CAWSLTRIETQHF.

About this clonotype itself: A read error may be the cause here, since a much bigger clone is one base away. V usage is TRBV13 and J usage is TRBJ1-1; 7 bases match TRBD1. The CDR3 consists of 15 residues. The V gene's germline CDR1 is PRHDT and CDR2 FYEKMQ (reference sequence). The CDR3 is CANSWDSTMNTEAFF. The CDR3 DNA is TGTGCCAACAGCTGGGACAGCACCATGAACACTGAAGCTTTCTTT.

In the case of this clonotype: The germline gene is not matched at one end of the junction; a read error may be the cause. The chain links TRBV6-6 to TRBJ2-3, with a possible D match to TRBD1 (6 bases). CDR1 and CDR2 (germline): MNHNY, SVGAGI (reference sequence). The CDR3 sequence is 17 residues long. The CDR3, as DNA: TGTGACAGCAGGCCATACCGGGACACGGAGAGCACGGATACGCAGTATTTT. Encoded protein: CDSRPYRDTESTDTQYF.

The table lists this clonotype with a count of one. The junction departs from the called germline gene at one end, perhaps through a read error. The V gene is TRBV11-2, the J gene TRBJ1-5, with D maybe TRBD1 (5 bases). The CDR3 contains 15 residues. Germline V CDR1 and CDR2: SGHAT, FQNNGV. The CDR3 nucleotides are TGTACCAGCAGCTTAGGGGAGGGGAAGAATCAGCCCCAGCATTTT. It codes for CTSSLGEGKNQPQHF.

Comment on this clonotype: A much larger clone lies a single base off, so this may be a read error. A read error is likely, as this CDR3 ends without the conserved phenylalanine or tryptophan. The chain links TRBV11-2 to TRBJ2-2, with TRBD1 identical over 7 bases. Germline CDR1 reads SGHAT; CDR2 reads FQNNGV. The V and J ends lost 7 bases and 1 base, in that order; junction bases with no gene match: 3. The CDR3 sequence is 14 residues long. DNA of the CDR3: TGTGCCAGCAAAAGGACAGGGAACACCGGGGAGCTGTTTCTT. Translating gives CASKRTGNTGELFL.

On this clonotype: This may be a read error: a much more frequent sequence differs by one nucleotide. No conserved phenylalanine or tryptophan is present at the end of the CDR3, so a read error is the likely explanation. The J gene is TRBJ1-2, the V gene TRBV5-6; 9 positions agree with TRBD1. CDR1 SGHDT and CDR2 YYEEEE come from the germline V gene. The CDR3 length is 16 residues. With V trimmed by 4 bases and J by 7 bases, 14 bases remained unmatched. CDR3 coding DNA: TGTGCCAGCAGCAGGACAGGGGCTGGAACTATACGTGGCTACACCTCC. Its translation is CASSRTGAGTIRGYTS.

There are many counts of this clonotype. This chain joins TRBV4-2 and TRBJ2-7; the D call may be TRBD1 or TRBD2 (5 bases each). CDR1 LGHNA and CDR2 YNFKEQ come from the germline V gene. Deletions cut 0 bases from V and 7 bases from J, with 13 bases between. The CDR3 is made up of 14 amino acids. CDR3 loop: CASSQDTRAGEQYF. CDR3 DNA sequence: TGTGCCAGCAGCCAAGATACGAGGGCAGGGGAGCAGTACTTC.

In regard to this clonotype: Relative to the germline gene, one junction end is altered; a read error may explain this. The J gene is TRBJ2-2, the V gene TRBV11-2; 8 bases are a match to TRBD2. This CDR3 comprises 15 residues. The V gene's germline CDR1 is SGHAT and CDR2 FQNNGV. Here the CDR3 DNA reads TGTGCCAGTAGCTTAGTAGCTAGCGGGACCGGGGAGCTGTTTTTT. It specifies CASSLVASGTGELFF.

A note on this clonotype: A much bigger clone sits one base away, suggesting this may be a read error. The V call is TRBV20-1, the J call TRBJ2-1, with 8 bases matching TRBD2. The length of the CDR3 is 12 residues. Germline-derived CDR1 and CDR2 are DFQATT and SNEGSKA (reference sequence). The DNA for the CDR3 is TGCAGTGCCCAGCGGGAGAGCGATGATCAGTTCTTC. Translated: CSAQRESDDQFF.

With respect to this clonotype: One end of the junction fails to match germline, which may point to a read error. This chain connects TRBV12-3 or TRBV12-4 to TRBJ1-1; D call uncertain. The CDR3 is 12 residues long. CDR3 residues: CASTRRKTEASF. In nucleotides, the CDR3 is TGTGCCAGCACTAGGAGGAAAACTGAAGCTTCCTTT.

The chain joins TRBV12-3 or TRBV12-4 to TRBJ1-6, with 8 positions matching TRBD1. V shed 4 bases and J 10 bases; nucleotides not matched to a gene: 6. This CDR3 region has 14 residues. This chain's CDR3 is CASSWTGPDSPLHF. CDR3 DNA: TGTGCCAGCAGTTGGACAGGGCCGGACTCACCCCTCCACTTT.

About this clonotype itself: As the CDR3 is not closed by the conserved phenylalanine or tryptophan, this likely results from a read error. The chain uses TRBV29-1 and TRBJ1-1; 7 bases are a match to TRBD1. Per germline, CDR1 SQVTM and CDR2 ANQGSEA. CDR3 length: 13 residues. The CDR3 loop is CNVDGTVNTEAFL. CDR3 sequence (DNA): TGCAACGTTGACGGGACAGTGAACACTGAAGCTTTCCTT.